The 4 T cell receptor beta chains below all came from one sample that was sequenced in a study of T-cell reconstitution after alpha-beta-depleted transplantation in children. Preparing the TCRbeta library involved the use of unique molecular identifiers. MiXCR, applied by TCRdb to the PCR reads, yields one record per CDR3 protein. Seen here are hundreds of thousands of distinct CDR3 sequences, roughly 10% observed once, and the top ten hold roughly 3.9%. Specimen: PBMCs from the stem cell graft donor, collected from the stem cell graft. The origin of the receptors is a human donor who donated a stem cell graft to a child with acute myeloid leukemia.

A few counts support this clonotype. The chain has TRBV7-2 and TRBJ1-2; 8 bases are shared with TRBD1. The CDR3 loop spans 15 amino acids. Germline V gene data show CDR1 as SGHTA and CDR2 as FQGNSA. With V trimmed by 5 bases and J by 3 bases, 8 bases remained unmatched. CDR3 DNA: TGTGCCAGCAGCACTACGACAGGGGCGCACTATGGCTACACCTTC. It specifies CASSTTTGAHYGYTF.

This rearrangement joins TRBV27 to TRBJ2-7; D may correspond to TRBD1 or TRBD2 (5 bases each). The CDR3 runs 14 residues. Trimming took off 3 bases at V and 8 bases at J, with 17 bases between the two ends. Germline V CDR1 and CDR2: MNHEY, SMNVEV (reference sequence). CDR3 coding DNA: TGTGCCAGCAGTTTCGGGACCCTTGAGGACCAGCAGTACTTC. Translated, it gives CASSFGTLEDQQYF.

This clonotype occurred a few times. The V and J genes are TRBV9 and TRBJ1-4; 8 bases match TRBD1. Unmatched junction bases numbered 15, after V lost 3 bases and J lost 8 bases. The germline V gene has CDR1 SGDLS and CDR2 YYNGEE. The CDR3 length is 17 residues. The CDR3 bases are TGTGCCAGCAGCGCGGGTATACCGACAGGGGTAGGGGAAAAACTGTTTTTT. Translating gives CASSAGIPTGVGEKLFF.

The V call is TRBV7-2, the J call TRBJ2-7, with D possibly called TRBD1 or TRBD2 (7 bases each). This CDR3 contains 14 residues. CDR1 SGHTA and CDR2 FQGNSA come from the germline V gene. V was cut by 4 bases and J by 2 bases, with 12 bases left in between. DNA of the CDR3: TGTGCCAGCAGCTCAGGGGGAGGGGCCTACGAGCAGTACTTC. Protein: CASSSGGGAYEQYF. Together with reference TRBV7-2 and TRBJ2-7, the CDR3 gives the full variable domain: GAGVSQSPSNKVTEKGKDVELRCDPISGHTALYWYRQSLGQGLEFLIYFQGNSAPDKSGLPSDRFSAERTGGSVSTLTIQRTQQEDSAVYLCASSSGGGAYEQYFGPGTRLTVT.